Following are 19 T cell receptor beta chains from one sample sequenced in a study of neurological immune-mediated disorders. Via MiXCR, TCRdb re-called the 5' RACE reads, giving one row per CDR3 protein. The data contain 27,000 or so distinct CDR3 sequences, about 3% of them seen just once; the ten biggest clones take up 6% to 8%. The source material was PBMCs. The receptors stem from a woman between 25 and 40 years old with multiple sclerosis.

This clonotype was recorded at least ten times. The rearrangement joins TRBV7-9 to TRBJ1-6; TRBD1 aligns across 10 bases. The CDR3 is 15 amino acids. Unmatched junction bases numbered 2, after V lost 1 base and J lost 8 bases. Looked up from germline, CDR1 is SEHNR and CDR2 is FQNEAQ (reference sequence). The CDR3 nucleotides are TGTGCCAGCAGCTTAGAGGGACAGGGGTATTCACCCCTCCACTTT. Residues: CASSLEGQGYSPLHF.

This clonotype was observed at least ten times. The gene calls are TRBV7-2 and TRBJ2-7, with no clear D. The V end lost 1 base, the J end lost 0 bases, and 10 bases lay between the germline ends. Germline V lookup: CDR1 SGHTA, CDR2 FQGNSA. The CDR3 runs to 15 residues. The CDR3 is CASSLVGASSYEQYF. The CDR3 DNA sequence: TGTGCCAGCAGCTTAGTCGGCGCGAGCTCCTACGAGCAGTACTTC.

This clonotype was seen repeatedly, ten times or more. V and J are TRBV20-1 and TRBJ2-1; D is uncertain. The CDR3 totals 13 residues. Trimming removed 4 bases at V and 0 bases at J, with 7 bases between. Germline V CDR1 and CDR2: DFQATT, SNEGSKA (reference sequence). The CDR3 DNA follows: TGCAGTGCTACGGGCCCCTCCTACAATGAGCAGTTCTTC. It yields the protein CSATGPSYNEQFF.

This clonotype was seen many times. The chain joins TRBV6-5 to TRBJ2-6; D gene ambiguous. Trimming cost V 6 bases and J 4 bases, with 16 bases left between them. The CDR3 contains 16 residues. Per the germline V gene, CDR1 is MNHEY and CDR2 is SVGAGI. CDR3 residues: CASSPKPFWGANVLTF. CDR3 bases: TGTGCCAGCAGCCCAAAACCATTTTGGGGGGCCAACGTCCTGACTTTC.

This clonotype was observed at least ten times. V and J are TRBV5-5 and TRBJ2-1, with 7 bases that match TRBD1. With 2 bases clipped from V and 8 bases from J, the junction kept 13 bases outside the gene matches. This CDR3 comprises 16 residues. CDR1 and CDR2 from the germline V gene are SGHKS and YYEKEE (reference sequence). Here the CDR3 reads CASSLEGGPYGDEQFF. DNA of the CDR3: TGTGCCAGCAGCTTAGAAGGGGGCCCCTACGGGGATGAGCAGTTCTTC.

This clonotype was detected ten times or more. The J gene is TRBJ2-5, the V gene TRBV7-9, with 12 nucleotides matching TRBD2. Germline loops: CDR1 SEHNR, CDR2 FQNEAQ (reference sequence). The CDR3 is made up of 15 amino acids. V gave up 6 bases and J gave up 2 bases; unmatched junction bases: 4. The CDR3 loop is CASRGLAGSQETQYF. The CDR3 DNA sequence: TGTGCCAGCAGAGGACTAGCGGGGTCTCAAGAGACCCAGTACTTC.

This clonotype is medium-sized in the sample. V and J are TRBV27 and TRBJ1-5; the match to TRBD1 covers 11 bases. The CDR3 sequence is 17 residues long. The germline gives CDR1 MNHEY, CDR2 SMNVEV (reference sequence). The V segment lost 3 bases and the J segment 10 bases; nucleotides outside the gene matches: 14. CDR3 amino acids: CASSLGTGGSYPTPQHF. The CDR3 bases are TGTGCCAGCAGTTTGGGGACAGGGGGATCCTATCCTACTCCCCAGCATTTT.

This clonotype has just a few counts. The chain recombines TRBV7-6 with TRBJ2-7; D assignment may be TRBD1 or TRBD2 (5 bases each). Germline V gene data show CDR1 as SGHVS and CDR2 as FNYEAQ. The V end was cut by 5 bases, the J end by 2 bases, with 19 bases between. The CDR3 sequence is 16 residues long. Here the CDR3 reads CASSPRPRDPPYEQYF. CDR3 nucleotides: TGTGCCAGCAGCCCGCGACCCCGGGACCCCCCCTACGAGCAGTACTTC.

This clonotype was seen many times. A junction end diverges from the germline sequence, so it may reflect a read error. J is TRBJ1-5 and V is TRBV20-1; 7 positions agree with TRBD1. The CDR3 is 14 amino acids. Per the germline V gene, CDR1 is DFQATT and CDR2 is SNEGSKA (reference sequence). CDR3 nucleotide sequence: TGCAGTGCTCTGACAGGGAACGGCAATCAGCCCCAGAATTTT. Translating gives CSALTGNGNQPQNF.

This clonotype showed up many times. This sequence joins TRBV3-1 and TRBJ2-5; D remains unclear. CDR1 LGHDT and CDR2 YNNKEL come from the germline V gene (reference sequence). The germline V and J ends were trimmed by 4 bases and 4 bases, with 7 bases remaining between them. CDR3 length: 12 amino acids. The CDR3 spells CASSLLGETQYF. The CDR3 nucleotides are TGTGCCAGCAGCCTACTGGGAGAGACCCAGTACTTC.

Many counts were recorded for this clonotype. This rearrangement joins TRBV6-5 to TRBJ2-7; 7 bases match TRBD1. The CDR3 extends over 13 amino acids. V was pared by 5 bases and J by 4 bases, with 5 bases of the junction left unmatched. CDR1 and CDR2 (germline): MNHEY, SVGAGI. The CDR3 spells CASSMTGTYEQYF. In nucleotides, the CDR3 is TGTGCCAGCAGTATGACAGGGACGTACGAGCAGTACTTC.

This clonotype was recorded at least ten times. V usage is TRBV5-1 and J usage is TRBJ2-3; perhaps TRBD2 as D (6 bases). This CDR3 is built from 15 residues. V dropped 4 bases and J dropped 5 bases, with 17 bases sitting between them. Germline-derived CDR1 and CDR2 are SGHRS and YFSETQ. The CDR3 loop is CASSGGAGTGDTQYF. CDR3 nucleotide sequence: TGCGCCAGCAGCGGAGGGGCGGGGACGGGAGATACGCAGTATTTT.

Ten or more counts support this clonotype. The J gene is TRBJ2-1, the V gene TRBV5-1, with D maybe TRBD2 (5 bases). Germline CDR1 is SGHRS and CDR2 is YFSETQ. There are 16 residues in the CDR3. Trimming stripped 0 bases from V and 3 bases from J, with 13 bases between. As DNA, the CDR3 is TGCGCCAGCAGCTTGGCCTCAGATGCGGGCTACAATGAGCAGTTCTTC. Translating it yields CASSLASDAGYNEQFF.

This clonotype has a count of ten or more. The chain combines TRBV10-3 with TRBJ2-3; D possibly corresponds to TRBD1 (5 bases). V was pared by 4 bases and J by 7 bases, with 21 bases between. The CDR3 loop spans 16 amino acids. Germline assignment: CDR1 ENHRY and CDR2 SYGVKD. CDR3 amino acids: CAISGGVSGPFNTQYF. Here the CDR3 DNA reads TGTGCCATCAGTGGAGGCGTTTCAGGGCCGTTCAATACGCAGTATTTT.

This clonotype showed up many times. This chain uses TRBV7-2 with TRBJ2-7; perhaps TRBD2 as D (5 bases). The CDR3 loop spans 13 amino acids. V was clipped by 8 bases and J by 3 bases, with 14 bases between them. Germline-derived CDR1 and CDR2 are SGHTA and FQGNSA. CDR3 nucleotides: TGTGCCAGCGCCCGGGAATTAAACTACGAGCAGTACTTC. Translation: CASARELNYEQYF.

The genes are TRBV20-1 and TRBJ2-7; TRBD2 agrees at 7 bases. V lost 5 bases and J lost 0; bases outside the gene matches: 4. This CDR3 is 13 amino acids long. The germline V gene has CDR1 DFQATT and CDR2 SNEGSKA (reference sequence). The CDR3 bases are TGCAGTGCTGGGGGGGTACGCTCCTACGAGCAGTACTTC. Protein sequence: CSAGGVRSYEQYF.

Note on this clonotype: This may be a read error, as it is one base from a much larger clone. The CDR3 protein is CASSLEGSLLGQPQNF. In DNA, the CDR3 is TGTGCCAGCAGCTTAGAGGGCAGCCTTCTGGGCCAGCCCCAGAATTTT. The chain recombines TRBV7-2 with TRBJ1-5; D not certain. The CDR3 runs to 16 residues. Germline CDR1 is SGHTA and CDR2 is FQGNSA.

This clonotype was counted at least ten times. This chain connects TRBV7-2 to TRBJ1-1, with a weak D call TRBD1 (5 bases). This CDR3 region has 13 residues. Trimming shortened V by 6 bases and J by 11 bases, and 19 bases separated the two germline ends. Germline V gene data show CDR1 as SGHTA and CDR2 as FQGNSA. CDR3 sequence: CASSITKGPGAFF. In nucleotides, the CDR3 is TGTGCCAGCAGTATTACAAAGGGGCCCGGGGCTTTCTTT.

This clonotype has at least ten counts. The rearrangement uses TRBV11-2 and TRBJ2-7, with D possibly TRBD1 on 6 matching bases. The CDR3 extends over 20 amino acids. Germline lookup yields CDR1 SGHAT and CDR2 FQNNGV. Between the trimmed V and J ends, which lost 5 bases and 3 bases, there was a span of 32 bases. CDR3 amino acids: CASSTYPAVPGIRGGYEQYF. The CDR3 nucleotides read TGTGCCAGCAGCACTTATCCAGCAGTTCCCGGGATTCGAGGGGGCTACGAGCAGTACTTC.